A selection of T cell receptor beta chains follows, all from one sample in a study of CD8+ T cells in alopecia areata. The method was immunoSEQ multiplex PCR; TCRdb's version includes in-frame clones alone and lacks a portion of them. The data show 150,000 to 250,000 clones, roughly 60% seen once. The specimen comprised CD4+ T cells sorted from blood, sampled at week 24, from a patient treated with tofacitinib. These receptors all stem from a human donor with alopecia areata. The CDR3 runs from the conserved cysteine through the conserved F or W. A D gene is named only where the DNA matches it firmly. The listing skips clone size in some rows; elsewhere it reads once, few, many or a size class.

CDR3: CAISRDRERSPLHF
DNA: TGTGCCATCAGCAGGGACAGGGAGCGTTCACCCCTCCACTTT
length: 14
V: TRBV6-5
size: .
D: TRBD1
J: TRBJ1-6

CDR3: CASSQPQFQGTEAFF
DNA: TGTGCCAGCAGCCAGCCACAGTTTCAGGGAACTGAAGCTTTCTTT
length: 15
V: TRBV4-2
size: .
D: .
J: TRBJ1-1

CDR3: CASSLRQAGANVLTF
DNA: TGTGCCAGCAGCCTACGTCAAGCTGGGGCCAACGTCCTGACTTTC
length: 15
V: TRBV2
size: few
D: .
J: TRBJ2-6

CDR3: CASSFRAENTEAFF
DNA: TGTGCCAGCAGCTTTAGGGCGGAGAACACTGAAGCTTTCTTT
length: 14
V: TRBV7-2
size: .
D: .
J: TRBJ1-1

CDR3: CASSPGTSPYEQYF
DNA: TGTGCCAGCAGCCCGGGGACTAGCCCCTACGAGCAGTACTTC
length: 14
V: TRBV7-2
size: .
D: TRBD2
J: TRBJ2-7

CDR3: CASSLISGTGSGAFF
DNA: TGTGCCAGCAGTTTAATTTCCGGGACAGGGTCTGGTGCTTTCTTT
length: 15
V: TRBV28
size: .
D: TRBD1
J: TRBJ1-1

CDR3: CASSPAGGDEQFF
DNA: TGTGCCAGCAGCCCAGCGGGGGGGGATGAGCAGTTCTTC
length: 13
V: TRBV11-3
size: .
D: TRBD2
J: TRBJ2-1

CDR3: CASSQDASPTYEQYF
DNA: TGCGCCAGCAGCCAAGATGCCAGCCCCACCTACGAGCAGTACTTC
length: 15
V: TRBV4-3
size: .
D: .
J: TRBJ2-7

CDR3: CASSFEEKPQHF
DNA: TGCGCCAGCAGCTTTGAGGAGAAGCCCCAGCATTTT
length: 12
V: TRBV5-1
size: .
D: .
J: TRBJ1-5

CDR3: CSGDPPAGGLTDTQYF
DNA: TGCAGCGGAGACCCTCCGGCGGGGGGTCTCACAGATACGCAGTATTTT
length: 16
V: TRBV29-1
size: .
D: TRBD2
J: TRBJ2-3

CDR3: CASVGSGNTIYF
DNA: TGTGCCAGCGTGGGATCTGGAAACACCATATATTTT
length: 12
V: TRBV6-5
size: .
D: .
J: TRBJ1-3

CDR3: CAFSDGASYEQYF
DNA: TGTGCCTTTTCCGACGGAGCCTCCTACGAGCAGTACTTC
length: 13
V: TRBV30
size: .
D: .
J: TRBJ2-7

CDR3: CAWSEGLAEAFF
DNA: TGTGCCTGGAGTGAAGGGTTGGCTGAAGCTTTCTTT
length: 12
V: TRBV30
size: few
D: .
J: TRBJ1-1

CDR3: CASSSAGAALDEQFF
DNA: TGTGCCAGCAGCTCCGCGGGGGCCGCCCTCGATGAGCAGTTCTTC
length: 15
V: TRBV7-9
size: .
D: .
J: TRBJ2-1

CDR3: CASRTHETGELFF
DNA: TGCGCCAGCAGAACGCACGAGACCGGGGAGCTGTTTTTT
length: 13
V: TRBV5-1
size: few
D: .
J: TRBJ2-2

CDR3: CASSSQPFRDETQYF
DNA: TGTGCCAGCAGCTCACAGCCGTTCAGGGATGAGACCCAGTACTTC
length: 15
V: TRBV7-2
size: .
D: .
J: TRBJ2-5

CDR3: CASSPGLAGVDKEQFF
DNA: TGTGCCAGCTCACCAGGACTAGCGGGAGTAGATAAGGAGCAGTTCTTC
length: 16
V: TRBV18
size: few
D: TRBD2
J: TRBJ2-1

CDR3: CASRDGQALNYGYTF
DNA: TGTGCCAGCAGAGACGGACAGGCACTTAACTATGGCTACACCTTC
length: 15
V: TRBV6-5
size: .
D: TRBD1
J: TRBJ1-2

CDR3: CAWSVRTRTSGIYNEQFF
DNA: TGTGCCTGGAGTGTACGGACCCGGACTAGCGGGATTTACAATGAGCAGTTCTTC
length: 18
V: TRBV30
size: .
D: TRBD2
J: TRBJ2-1

CDR3: CASSSGLAGGLGETQYF
DNA: TGTGCCAGCAGCTCCGGACTAGCGGGAGGTTTGGGAGAGACCCAGTACTTC
length: 17
V: TRBV5-4
size: .
D: TRBD2
J: TRBJ2-5

CDR3: CASSASRGAEAFF
DNA: TGTGCCAGCAGCGCGTCTAGGGGAGCCGAAGCTTTCTTT
length: 13
V: TRBV7-9
size: .
D: .
J: TRBJ1-1

CDR3: CASSIVGGTQPQHF
DNA: TGTGCCAGTAGTATAGTAGGAGGGACTCAGCCCCAGCATTTT
length: 14
V: TRBV19
size: .
D: .
J: TRBJ1-5

CDR3: CAWSVPPGGIWGTDTQYF
DNA: TGTGCCTGGAGTGTACCGCCAGGGGGCATCTGGGGCACAGATACGCAGTATTTT
length: 18
V: TRBV30
size: .
D: TRBD1
J: TRBJ2-3

CDR3: CASSEVSGTDTQYF
DNA: TGTGCCAGCAGTGAAGTGTCTGGCACAGATACGCAGTATTTT
length: 14
V: TRBV6-4
size: .
D: .
J: TRBJ2-3

CDR3: CASSSPGQGGPYEQYF
DNA: TGTGCCAGCAGTTCTCCGGGACAGGGTGGGCCCTACGAGCAGTACTTC
length: 16
V: TRBV27
size: .
D: TRBD1
J: TRBJ2-7

CDR3: CARRGTGNTEAFF
DNA: TGTGCCAGAAGAGGGACAGGGAACACTGAAGCTTTCTTT
length: 13
V: TRBV30
size: .
D: TRBD1
J: TRBJ1-1

CDR3: CSGGTGGSTDTQYF
DNA: TGCAGCGGCGGGACAGGGGGGAGCACAGATACGCAGTATTTT
length: 14
V: TRBV29-1
size: few
D: TRBD1
J: TRBJ2-3

CDR3: CASSRGGQETQYF
DNA: TGTGCCAGCAGTCGGGGGGGCCAAGAGACCCAGTACTTC
length: 13
V: TRBV6-5
size: .
D: TRBD2
J: TRBJ2-5

CDR3: CAWSQRQLNYGYTF
DNA: TGTGCCTGGAGTCAGAGACAGCTTAACTATGGCTACACCTTC
length: 14
V: TRBV30
size: .
D: .
J: TRBJ1-2

CDR3: CASSSTRGRWIF
DNA: TGTGCCAGCAGTTCCACCAGGGGGCGGTGGATCTTC
length: 12
V: TRBV28
size: .
D: TRBD1
J: TRBJ2-7

CDR3: CASSLSGTSALTGELFF
DNA: TGTGCCAGCAGTTTATCTGGGACTAGTGCTCTTACCGGGGAGCTGTTTTTT
length: 17
V: TRBV28
size: few
D: TRBD2
J: TRBJ2-2

CDR3: CASSPTSAGTDTQYF
DNA: TGTGCCAGCAGCCCCACCAGCGCCGGCACAGATACGCAGTATTTT
length: 15
V: TRBV7-3
size: few
D: .
J: TRBJ2-3

CDR3: CASSLTGFTGELFF
DNA: TGTGCCAGCAGCCTGACAGGGTTCACCGGGGAGCTGTTTTTT
length: 14
V: TRBV5-6
size: .
D: TRBD1
J: TRBJ2-2

CDR3: CASSTSYTGELFF
DNA: TGTGCCAGCAGCACATCTTACACCGGGGAGCTGTTTTTT
length: 13
V: TRBV7-2
size: once
D: .
J: TRBJ2-2

CDR3: CSVVVSGSTLGDEQFF
DNA: TGCAGCGTTGTAGTCTCCGGGAGTACGCTAGGGGATGAGCAGTTCTTC
length: 16
V: TRBV29-1
size: .
D: .
J: TRBJ2-1

CDR3: CSVERQRRETQYF
DNA: TGCAGCGTTGAACGGCAGCGACGGGAGACCCAGTACTTC
length: 13
V: TRBV29-1
size: .
D: .
J: TRBJ2-5

CDR3: CASSSPGHENTDTQYF
DNA: TGTGCCAGCAGCTCCCCGGGACACGAAAACACAGATACGCAGTATTTT
length: 16
V: TRBV9
size: .
D: .
J: TRBJ2-3

CDR3: CASSLAGSGRGTDTQYF
DNA: TGTGCCAGCAGCTTAGCGGGTAGCGGGAGGGGGACAGATACGCAGTATTTT
length: 17
V: TRBV7-2
size: .
D: TRBD2
J: TRBJ2-3

CDR3: CSARGRGTPDTQYF
DNA: TGCAGCGCGAGGGGGCGCGGGACCCCAGATACGCAGTATTTT
length: 14
V: TRBV29-1
size: few
D: .
J: TRBJ2-3

CDR3: CASSLGAAGYNSPLHF
DNA: TGTGCCAGCAGCTTGGGGGCGGCCGGATATAATTCACCCCTCCACTTT
length: 16
V: TRBV5-6
size: .
D: .
J: TRBJ1-6

CDR3: CASSLGQTGELFF
DNA: TGTGCCAGCAGCTTAGGACAGACCGGGGAGCTGTTTTTT
length: 13
V: TRBV7-2
size: .
D: .
J: TRBJ2-2

CDR3: CASSFIAGRAQYF
DNA: TGTGCCAGCAGTTTTATAGCGGGACGGGCGCAGTATTTT
length: 13
V: TRBV27
size: .
D: TRBD2
J: TRBJ2-3

CDR3: CASSFSGASRYYEQYF
DNA: TGTGCCAGCAGCTTCTCGGGGGCCTCCAGATACTACGAGCAGTACTTC
length: 16
V: TRBV7-2
size: .
D: .
J: TRBJ2-7

CDR3: CASSQETQYF
DNA: TGTGCCAGCTCCCAAGAGACCCAGTACTTC
length: 10
V: TRBV18
size: .
D: .
J: TRBJ2-5

CDR3: CATRTGSNLGTNYGYTF
DNA: TGTGCCACTCGGACAGGATCTAACCTCGGGACTAACTATGGCTACACCTTC
length: 17
V: TRBV19
size: few
D: TRBD1
J: TRBJ1-2

CDR3: CASSTWTGAGSTEAFF
DNA: TGTGCCAGCAGCACCTGGACAGGGGCAGGGAGCACTGAAGCTTTCTTT
length: 16
V: TRBV9
size: .
D: TRBD1
J: TRBJ1-1

CDR3: CASSHEATGELFF
DNA: TGCGCCAGCAGCCACGAAGCGACCGGGGAGCTGTTTTTT
length: 13
V: TRBV4-3
size: few
D: .
J: TRBJ2-2

CDR3: CASSRSQGDEQYF
DNA: TGTGCCAGCAGCCGTTCACAGGGGGACGAGCAGTACTTC
length: 13
V: TRBV7-2
size: .
D: TRBD1
J: TRBJ2-7

CDR3: CASSIAGDYNEQFF
DNA: TGTGCCAGTAGTATAGCGGGGGACTACAATGAGCAGTTCTTC
length: 14
V: TRBV19
size: .
D: .
J: TRBJ2-1

CDR3: CSVEGNGGRAYNEQFF
DNA: TGCAGCGTTGAAGGTAACGGGGGGCGGGCCTACAATGAGCAGTTCTTC
length: 16
V: TRBV29-1
size: .
D: .
J: TRBJ2-1

CDR3: CASSVASNYGYTF
DNA: TGTGCCAGCAGCGTAGCTTCGAACTATGGCTACACCTTC
length: 13
V: TRBV9
size: .
D: .
J: TRBJ1-2

CDR3: CASSEREGYNEQFF
DNA: TGTGCCAGCAGCGAGCGGGAGGGATACAATGAGCAGTTCTTC
length: 14
V: TRBV6-6
size: .
D: TRBD2
J: TRBJ2-1

CDR3: CSVYIGTVNEKLFF
DNA: TGCAGCGTCTACATCGGGACAGTGAATGAAAAACTGTTTTTT
length: 14
V: TRBV29-1
size: few
D: TRBD1
J: TRBJ1-4

CDR3: CASSQNLGTYGYTF
DNA: TGTGCCAGCAGTCAGAACCTGGGAACTTATGGCTACACCTTC
length: 14
V: TRBV25-1
size: .
D: .
J: TRBJ1-2

CDR3: CASSAGVGNQPQHF
DNA: TGTGCCAGCTCTGCTGGGGTAGGCAATCAGCCCCAGCATTTT
length: 14
V: TRBV18
size: few
D: .
J: TRBJ1-5

CDR3: CASSVGDRVNSGANVLTF
DNA: TGTGCCAGCAGCGTAGGAGACAGGGTAAACTCTGGGGCCAACGTCCTGACTTTC
length: 18
V: TRBV9
size: .
D: TRBD1
J: TRBJ2-6

CDR3: CASSYSNAGARTEAFF
DNA: TGTGCCAGCAGTTACTCGAACGCTGGGGCGCGGACTGAAGCTTTCTTT
length: 16
V: TRBV6-5
size: .
D: .
J: TRBJ1-1

CDR3: CASSLESGANVLTF
DNA: TGTGCCAGCAGCTTAGAATCTGGGGCCAACGTCCTGACTTTC
length: 14
V: TRBV7-2
size: few
D: .
J: TRBJ2-6

CDR3: CAWSVRGDQPQHF
DNA: TGTGCCTGGAGTGTACGGGGGGATCAGCCCCAGCATTTT
length: 13
V: TRBV30
size: .
D: .
J: TRBJ1-5